This TCR beta chain was sequenced during a study of spatial heterogeneity in lung cancer. This clonotype was observed a few times. Documented time point: blood at routine non-recurrence follow-up after resection. No cells were sorted before sequencing. The whole RNA sequenced was extracted from tumor, nontumor lung or frozen PBMC. TCRdb processed the 5' RACE reads anew with MiXCR; each CDR3 protein has one entry. Here the sample spans 51,000 or so distinct CDR3 sequences, roughly 7.4% being singletons. J gave up 10 bases and V 7 bases, and 14 bases lay outside the gene matches. CDR3 size: 16 residues.

Sequencing was performed on PBMCs, taken at follow-up. V is TRBV12-3 or TRBV12-4 and J is TRBJ2-1; 12 nucleotides line up with TRBD2. This sequence originates from a female donor with early-stage non-small cell lung cancer. The CDR3 bases are TGTGCCAGCACTCCTTCCGCTCTCGGGACTAGCGGGGAGCAGTTCTTC. It encodes CASTPSALGTSGEQFF.